This T cell receptor beta chain is drawn from a study of cytomegalovirus exposure and HLA in healthy donors. As for the study in general: A subsequent analysis reported that the roughly 120 validation repertoires were produced on the same platform that had also been used for the 666 first-cohort repertoires.

A note on this clone: Its antigen remains unknown.

CDR1 SEHNR and CDR2 FQNEAQ come from the germline V gene (reference sequence). V lost 5 bases and J lost 0; bases outside the gene matches: 8. CDR3 length equals 16 residues. Libraries were prepared by immunoSEQ multiplex PCR; TCRdb keeps only in-frame clonotypes and omits some of them. The sample lists approximately 160,000 clones; approximately 86% were seen once. Whole-study findings and limits: The authors listed about 170 TCR beta chains as cytomegalovirus-associated.

This TCR came from a woman aged 18 to 35 in good health and CMV-seronegative. The sample comprised PBMCs. V gene TRBV7-9 combines with J gene TRBJ1-1; TRBD1 matches 8 bases. The CDR3 here is CASSVTGVLLNTEAFF. The DNA of the CDR3 is TGTGCCAGCAGCGTGACAGGGGTCCTACTGAACACTGAAGCTTTCTTT.